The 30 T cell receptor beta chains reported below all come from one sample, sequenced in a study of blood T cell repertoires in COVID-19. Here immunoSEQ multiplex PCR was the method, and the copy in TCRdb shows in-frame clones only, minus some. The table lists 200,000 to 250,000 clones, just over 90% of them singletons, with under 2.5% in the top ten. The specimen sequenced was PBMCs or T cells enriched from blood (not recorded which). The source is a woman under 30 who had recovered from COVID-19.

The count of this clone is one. DNA of the CDR3: TGCAGCGCCATACTAGCGGGAGGGCGAATAAATGAGCAGTTCTTC. This encodes CSAILAGGRINEQFF. The rearrangement uses TRBV29-1 and TRBJ2-1; 13 nucleotides align to TRBD2. V lost 7 bases to trimming and J lost 7 bases; unmatched junction nucleotides: 10. Germline assignment: CDR1 SQVTM and CDR2 ANQGSEA. The CDR3 extends over 15 amino acids.

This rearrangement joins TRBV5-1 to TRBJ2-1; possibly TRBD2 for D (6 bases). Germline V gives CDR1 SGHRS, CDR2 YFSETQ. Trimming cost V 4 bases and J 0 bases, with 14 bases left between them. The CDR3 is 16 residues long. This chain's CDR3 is CASSAGLSNSYNEQFF. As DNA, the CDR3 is TGCGCCAGCAGCGCGGGACTTTCGAACTCCTACAATGAGCAGTTCTTC.

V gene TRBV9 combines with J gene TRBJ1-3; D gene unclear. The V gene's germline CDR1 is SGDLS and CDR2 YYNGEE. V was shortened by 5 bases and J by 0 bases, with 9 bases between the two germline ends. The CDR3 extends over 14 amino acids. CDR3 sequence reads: CASSTAGSGNTIYF. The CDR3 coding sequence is TGTGCCAGCAGTACGGCGGGCTCTGGAAACACCATATATTTT. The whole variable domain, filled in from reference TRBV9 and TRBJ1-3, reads DSGVTQTPKHLITATGQRVTLRCSPRSGDLSVYWYQQSLDQGLQFLIQYYNGEERAKGNILERFSAQQFPDLHSELNLSSLELGDSALYFCASSTAGSGNTIYFGEGSWLTVV.

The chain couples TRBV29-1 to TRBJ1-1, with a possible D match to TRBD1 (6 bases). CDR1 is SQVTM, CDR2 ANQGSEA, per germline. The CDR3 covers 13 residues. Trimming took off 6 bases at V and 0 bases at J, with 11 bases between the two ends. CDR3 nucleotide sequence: TGCAGCGTGCCCTCAGGGGTGAACACTGAAGCTTTCTTT. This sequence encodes CSVPSGVNTEAFF.

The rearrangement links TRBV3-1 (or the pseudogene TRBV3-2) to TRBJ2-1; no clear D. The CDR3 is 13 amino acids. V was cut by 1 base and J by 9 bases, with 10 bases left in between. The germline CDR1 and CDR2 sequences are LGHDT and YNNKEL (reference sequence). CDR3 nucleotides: TGTGCCAGCAGCCAAGTCAGAGCGAGTGAGCAGTTCTTC. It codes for CASSQVRASEQFF.

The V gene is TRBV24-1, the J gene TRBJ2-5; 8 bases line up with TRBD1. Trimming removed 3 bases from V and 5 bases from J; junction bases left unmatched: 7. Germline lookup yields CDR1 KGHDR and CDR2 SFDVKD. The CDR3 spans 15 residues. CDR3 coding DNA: TGTGCCACCAGTGATACCTCGGACAGGGTTGAGACCCAGTACTTC. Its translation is CATSDTSDRVETQYF.

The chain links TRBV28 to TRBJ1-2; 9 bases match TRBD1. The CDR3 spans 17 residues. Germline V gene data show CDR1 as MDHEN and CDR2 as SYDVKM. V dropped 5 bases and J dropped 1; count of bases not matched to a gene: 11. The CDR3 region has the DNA TGTGCCAGCAGTAGTCTCGCGGGGACAGGGAATAACTATGGCTACACCTTC. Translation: CASSSLAGTGNNYGYTF.

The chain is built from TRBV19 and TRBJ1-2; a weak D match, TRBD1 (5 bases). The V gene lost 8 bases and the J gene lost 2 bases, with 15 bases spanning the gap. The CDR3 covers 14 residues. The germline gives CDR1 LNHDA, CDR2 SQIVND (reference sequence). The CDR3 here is CASSPGFRNYGYTF. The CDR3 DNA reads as TGTGCCAGTTCTCCAGGGTTCAGAAACTATGGCTACACCTTC.

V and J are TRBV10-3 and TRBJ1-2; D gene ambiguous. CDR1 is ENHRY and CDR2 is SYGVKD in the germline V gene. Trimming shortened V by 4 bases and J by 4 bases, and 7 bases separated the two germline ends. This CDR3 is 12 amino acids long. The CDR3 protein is CAISGQSYGYTF. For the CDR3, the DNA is TGTGCCATCAGTGGACAAAGCTATGGCTACACCTTC.

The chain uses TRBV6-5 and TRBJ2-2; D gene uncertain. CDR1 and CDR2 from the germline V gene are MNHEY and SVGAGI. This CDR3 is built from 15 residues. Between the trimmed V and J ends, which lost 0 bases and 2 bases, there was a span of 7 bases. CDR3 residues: CASSYSQPNTGELFF. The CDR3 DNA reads TGTGCCAGCAGTTACTCACAGCCCAACACCGGGGAGCTGTTTTTT.

The DNA of the CDR3 is TGCGCCAGCAGCAGGCTCGCGAGACAGGCGACCTACGAGCAGTACTTC. This encodes CASSRLARQATYEQYF. J is TRBJ2-7 and V is TRBV5-1; D may be TRBD1 (6 bases). This CDR3 is built from 16 residues. The ends were cut back, 4 bases at V and 2 bases at J, with 19 bases in the middle. Looked up from germline, CDR1 is SGHRS and CDR2 is YFSETQ.

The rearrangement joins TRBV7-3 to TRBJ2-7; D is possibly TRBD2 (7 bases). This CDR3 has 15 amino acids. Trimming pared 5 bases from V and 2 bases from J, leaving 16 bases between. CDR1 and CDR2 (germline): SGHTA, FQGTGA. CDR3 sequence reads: CASSKGGISTYEQYF. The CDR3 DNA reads TGTGCCAGCAGCAAGGGGGGGATTAGCACCTACGAGCAGTACTTC.

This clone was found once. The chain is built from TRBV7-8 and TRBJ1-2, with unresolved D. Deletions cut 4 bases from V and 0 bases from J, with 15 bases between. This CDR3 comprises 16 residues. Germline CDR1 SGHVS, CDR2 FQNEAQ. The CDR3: CASSSSVRRTNYGYTF. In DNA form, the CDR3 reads TGTGCCAGCAGCTCCTCGGTCCGGAGAACTAACTATGGCTACACCTTC.

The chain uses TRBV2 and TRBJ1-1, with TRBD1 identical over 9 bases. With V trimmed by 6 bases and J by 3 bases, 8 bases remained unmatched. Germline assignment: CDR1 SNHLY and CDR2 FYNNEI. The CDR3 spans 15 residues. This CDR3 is CASRAQDRGYTEAFF. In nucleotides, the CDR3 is TGTGCCAGCAGAGCCCAGGACAGGGGTTACACTGAAGCTTTCTTT.

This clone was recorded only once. Here the CDR3 reads CASTRQGTGGNEKLFF. Written as DNA, the CDR3 is TGTGCCAGTACCCGTCAGGGGACAGGGGGAAATGAAAAACTGTTTTTT. The V gene is TRBV19, the J gene TRBJ1-4; the match to TRBD1 covers 11 bases. This CDR3 contains 16 residues. The germline V gene has CDR1 LNHDA and CDR2 SQIVND (reference sequence). V lost 7 bases, J lost 5 bases, and 9 bases stayed unmatched.

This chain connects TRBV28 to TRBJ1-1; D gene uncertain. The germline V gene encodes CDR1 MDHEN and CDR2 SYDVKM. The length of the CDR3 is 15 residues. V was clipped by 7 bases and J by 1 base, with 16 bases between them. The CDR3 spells CASTTQGTGNTEAFF. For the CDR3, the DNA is TGTGCCAGCACGACCCAAGGTACGGGGAACACTGAAGCTTTCTTT.

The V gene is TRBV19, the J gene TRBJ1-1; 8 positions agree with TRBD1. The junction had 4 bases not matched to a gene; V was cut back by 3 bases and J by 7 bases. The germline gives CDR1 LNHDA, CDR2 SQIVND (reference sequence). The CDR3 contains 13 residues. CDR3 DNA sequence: TGTGCCAGTAGTATCAGGGGGCGAGATGAAGCTTTCTTT. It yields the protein CASSIRGRDEAFF.

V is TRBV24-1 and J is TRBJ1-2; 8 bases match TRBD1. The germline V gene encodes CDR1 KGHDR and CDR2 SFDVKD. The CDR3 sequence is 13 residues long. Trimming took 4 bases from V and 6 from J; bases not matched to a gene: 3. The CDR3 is CATSDPQGDGYTF. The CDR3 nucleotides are TGTGCCACCAGTGACCCACAGGGGGATGGCTACACCTTC.

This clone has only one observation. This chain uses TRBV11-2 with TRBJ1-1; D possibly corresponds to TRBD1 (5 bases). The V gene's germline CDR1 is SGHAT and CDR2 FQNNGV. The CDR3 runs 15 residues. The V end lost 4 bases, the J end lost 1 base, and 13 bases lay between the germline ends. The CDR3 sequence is CASSSLDTGNTEAFF. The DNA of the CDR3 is TGTGCCAGCAGCTCATTGGATACAGGGAACACTGAAGCTTTCTTT.

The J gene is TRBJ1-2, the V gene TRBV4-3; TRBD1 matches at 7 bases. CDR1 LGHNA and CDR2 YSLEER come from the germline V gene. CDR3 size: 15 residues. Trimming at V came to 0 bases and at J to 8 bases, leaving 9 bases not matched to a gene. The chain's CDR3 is CASSQDSGQGVGYTF. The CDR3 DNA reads TGCGCCAGCAGCCAAGATTCAGGGCAGGGGGTGGGCTACACCTTC.

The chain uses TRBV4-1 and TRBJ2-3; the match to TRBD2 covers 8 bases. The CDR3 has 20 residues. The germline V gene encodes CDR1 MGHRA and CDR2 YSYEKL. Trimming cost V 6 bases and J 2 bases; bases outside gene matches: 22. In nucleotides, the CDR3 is TGCGCCAGCAGTCTTCGGCCAGCGGGAGTACTCAAGCCCCTCACAGATACGCAGTATTTT. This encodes CASSLRPAGVLKPLTDTQYF.

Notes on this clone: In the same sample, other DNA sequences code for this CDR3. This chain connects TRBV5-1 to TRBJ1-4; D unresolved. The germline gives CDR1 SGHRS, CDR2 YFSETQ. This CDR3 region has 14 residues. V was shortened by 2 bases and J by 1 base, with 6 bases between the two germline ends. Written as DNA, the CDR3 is TGCGCCAGCAGCTTCTCGGGAACTAATGAAAAACTGTTTTTT. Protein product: CASSFSGTNEKLFF.

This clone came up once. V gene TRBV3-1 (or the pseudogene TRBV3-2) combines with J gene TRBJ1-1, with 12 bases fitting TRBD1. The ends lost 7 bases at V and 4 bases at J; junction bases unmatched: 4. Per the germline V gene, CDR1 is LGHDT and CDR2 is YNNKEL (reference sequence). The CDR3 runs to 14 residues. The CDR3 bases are TGTGCCAGCATCCCGGGACAGGGGGCCACTGAAGCTTTCTTT. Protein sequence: CASIPGQGATEAFF.

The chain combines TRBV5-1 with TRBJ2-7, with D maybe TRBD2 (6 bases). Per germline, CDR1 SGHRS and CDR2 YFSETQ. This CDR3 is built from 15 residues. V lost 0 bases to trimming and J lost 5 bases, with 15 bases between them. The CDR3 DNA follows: TGCGCCAGCAGCTTGGGTAGCGGCCCTACCCACGAGCAGTACTTC. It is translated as CASSLGSGPTHEQYF.

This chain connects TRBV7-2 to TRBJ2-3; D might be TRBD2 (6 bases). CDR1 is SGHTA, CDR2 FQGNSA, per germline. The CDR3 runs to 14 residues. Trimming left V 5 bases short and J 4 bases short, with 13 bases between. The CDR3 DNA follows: TGTGCCAGCAGCCCGGACCGGGGGTCAGATACGCAGTATTTT. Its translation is CASSPDRGSDTQYF.

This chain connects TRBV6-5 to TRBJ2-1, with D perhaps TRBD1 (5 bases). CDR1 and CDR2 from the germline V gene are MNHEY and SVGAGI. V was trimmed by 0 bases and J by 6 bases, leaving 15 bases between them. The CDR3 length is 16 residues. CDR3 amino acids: CASSYSAGKRGNEQFF. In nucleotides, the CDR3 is TGTGCCAGCAGTTACTCGGCAGGGAAAAGGGGCAATGAGCAGTTCTTC.

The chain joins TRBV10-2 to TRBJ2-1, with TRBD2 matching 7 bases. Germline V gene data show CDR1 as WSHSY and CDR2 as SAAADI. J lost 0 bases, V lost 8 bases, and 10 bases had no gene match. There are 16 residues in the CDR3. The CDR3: CASLSGLGSSYNEQFF. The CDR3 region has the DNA TGCGCCAGCCTTAGCGGGTTGGGGAGCTCCTACAATGAGCAGTTCTTC.

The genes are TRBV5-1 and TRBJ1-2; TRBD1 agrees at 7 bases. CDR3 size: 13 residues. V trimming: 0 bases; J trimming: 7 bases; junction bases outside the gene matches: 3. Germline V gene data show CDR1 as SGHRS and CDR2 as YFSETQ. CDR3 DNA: TGCGCCAGCAGCTTGGGACAGGGTCGTGGCTACACCTTC. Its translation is CASSLGQGRGYTF.

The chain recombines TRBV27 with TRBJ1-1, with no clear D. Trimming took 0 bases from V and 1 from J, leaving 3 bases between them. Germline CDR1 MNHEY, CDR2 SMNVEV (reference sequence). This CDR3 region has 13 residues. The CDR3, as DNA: TGTGCCAGCAGTTTATCAGCGAACACTGAAGCTTTCTTT. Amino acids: CASSLSANTEAFF.

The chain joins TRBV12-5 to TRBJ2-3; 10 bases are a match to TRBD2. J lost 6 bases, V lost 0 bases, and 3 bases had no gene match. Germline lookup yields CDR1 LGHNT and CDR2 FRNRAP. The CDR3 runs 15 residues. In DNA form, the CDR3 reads TGTGCTAGTGGTTTGGTCAGCGGGGGGGCCGATACGCAGTATTTT. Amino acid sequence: CASGLVSGGADTQYF.